Listed below are T cell receptor beta chains from one sample, sequenced in a study of T cells in localized non-small cell lung cancer. The method was immunoSEQ multiplex PCR; TCRdb's version includes in-frame clones alone and lacks a portion of them. The table records some 3,500 clones, 42% of them present only once. Sequencing was performed on lung tumor tissue, taken before any cancer treatment. The receptor set was obtained from a male donor older than 55 with stage I lung adenocarcinoma. Both conserved end residues are trimmed from each CDR3. The D gene is left open where the match is weak. Size is stated for part of the rows, as once, few or many counts, or as a class when the clone is expanded.

D	V	J	size	CDR3
.	TRBV29-1	TRBJ2-1	.	SVGDGYNEQF
.	TRBV29-1	TRBJ1-2	.	SVPPEGKAGYGYT
TRBD1	TRBV28	TRBJ2-1	few	ASSPQGVPFNEQF
.	TRBV27	TRBJ2-5	.	ASSLSGLSRETQY
.	TRBV11-3	TRBJ2-6	medium-sized	ASSLDPTGRAGANVLT
.	TRBV12-5	TRBJ2-1	.	ASTGQNSYNEQF
.	TRBV30	TRBJ1-5	.	AWSVQVGKPQH
.	TRBV9	TRBJ2-6	few	ASSSEGSGANVLT
TRBD1	TRBV6-8	TRBJ1-1	medium-sized	ASRMGQGIPSATEAF
TRBD1	TRBV9	TRBJ1-6	.	ASNSAGQDNSPLH
.	TRBV14	TRBJ1-1	.	ASSHRNLGLNTEAF
TRBD1	TRBV6-8	TRBJ2-7	medium-sized	ASSSYRGVEY